One and the same sample provided the 13 T cell receptor beta chains below, sequenced in a study of beta chain features in type 1 diabetes. Study conclusions and caveats: Among patients with Type 1 diabetes, TCRB CDR3s were moderately but significantly shorter in every one of the four CD4+ subsets.

The study reverse transcribed the entire isolated RNA, so it sequenced expressed TCRB transcripts. Clones were sequenced by immunoSEQ multiplex PCR, and TCRdb holds only the in-frame ones, with some missing. The table includes fewer than 350,000 clones, 15% detected once. No antigen is known for these receptors. Sequencing was carried out using naive CD4+ T cells from blood. These receptors were obtained from a man in his late teens or twenties with type 1 diabetes.

This sequence joins TRBV30 and TRBJ2-7; D is perhaps TRBD2 (6 bases). Germline assignment: CDR1 GTSNPN and CDR2 SVGIG (reference sequence). Trimming took 0 bases from V and 2 from J, leaving 14 bases between them. The CDR3 loop spans 15 amino acids. In DNA form, the CDR3 reads TGTGCCTGGAGTGTAGAGTGGGGGGTCACCTACGAGCAGTACTTC. Protein: CAWSVEWGVTYEQYF.

The rearrangement uses TRBV7-9 and TRBJ1-5, with no clear D. Trimming stripped 3 bases from V and 6 bases from J, with 6 bases between. The CDR3 extends over 12 amino acids. Germline V gene data show CDR1 as SEHNR and CDR2 as FQNEAQ (reference sequence). CDR3 DNA: TGTGCCAGCAGCTTCCTAGGTCAGCCCCAGCATTTT. Translating it yields CASSFLGQPQHF.

This clone was seen a handful of times. The germline gene is not matched at one end of the junction; a read error may be the cause. This sequence joins TRBV6-5 and TRBJ2-1; D ambiguous. The CDR3 has 12 amino acids. The germline V gene has CDR1 MNHEY and CDR2 SVGAGI. Here the CDR3 DNA reads TGTGCCAGCAGTCTACCTGACAAGGAGCAGTTCTTC. Its translation is CASSLPDKEQFF.

The chain is built from TRBV10-3 and TRBJ1-1, with D unclear. There are 16 residues in the CDR3. V was cut by 0 bases and J by 2 bases, with 13 bases left in between. From germline, CDR1 is ENHRY and CDR2 SYGVKD. The CDR3 DNA is TGTGCCATCAGTGAGTCTTCTGCGGGGTCCAACACTGAAGCTTTCTTT. Translated: CAISESSAGSNTEAFF.

This clone was picked up a small number of times. It is likely a read error, because the conserved phenylalanine at the end of the CDR3 is missing. It is unclear where the CDR3 begins or ends on the DNA, so no DNA is shown, and the CDR3 is as TCRdb lists it. The chain combines TRBV29-1 with TRBJ2-7; the DNA was not used to check the table's D call, TRBD2. Germline V CDR1 and CDR2: SQVTM, ANQGSEA. The CDR3 region is 10 residues in length, termini included. CDR3 sequence: CSVRGLAGPS.

V is TRBV15 and J is TRBJ1-4, with D possibly matching TRBD1 (5 bases). The CDR3 totals 15 residues. Germline V gene sequence: CDR1 LNHNV, CDR2 YYDKDF (reference sequence). V was trimmed by 0 bases and J by 10 bases, leaving 15 bases between them. CDR3 in DNA: TGTGCCACCAGCAGAGATCGGGCAGGGTCGGGAAAACTGTTTTTT. It is translated as CATSRDRAGSGKLFF. Combining the CDR3 with reference TRBV15 and TRBJ1-4 gives the whole variable domain DAMVIQNPRYQVTQFGKPVTLSCSQTLNHNVMYWYQQKSSQAPKLLFHYYDKDFNNEADTPDNFQSRRPNTSFCFLDIRSPGLGDTAMYLCATSRDRAGSGKLFFGSGTQLSVL.

The gene calls are TRBV11-2 and TRBJ2-2, with D tentatively TRBD1 (6 bases). The CDR3 runs 13 residues. V lost 6 bases and J 8 bases, leaving 13 bases between the germline ends. In germline, CDR1 is SGHAT, CDR2 FQNNGV. CDR3 in amino acids: CASSQTGTGELFF. For the CDR3, the DNA is TGTGCCAGCAGTCAAACCGGGACAGGGGAGCTGTTTTTT.

The V call is TRBV7-2, the J call TRBJ1-4; D unclear. With 5 bases removed from V and 1 base from J, the gap between germline ends came to 5 bases. Germline V CDR1 and CDR2: SGHTA, FQGNSA. The length of the CDR3 is 13 residues. CDR3 nucleotides: TGTGCCAGCAGCGAGGGAACTAATGAAAAACTGTTTTTT. It encodes CASSEGTNEKLFF.

The chain has TRBV18 and TRBJ2-7; D perhaps matches TRBD1 (6 bases). The CDR3 loop spans 16 amino acids. The ends were cut back, 2 bases at V and 7 bases at J, with 21 bases in the middle. Germline loops: CDR1 KGHSH, CDR2 LQKENI. For the CDR3, the DNA is TGTGCCAGCTCACCAAGGGGCCGGACAGATCCTTTGGAGCAGTACTTC. Translating it yields CASSPRGRTDPLEQYF.

The rearrangement joins TRBV28 to TRBJ2-7, with unresolved D. In germline, CDR1 is MDHEN, CDR2 SYDVKM. V was shortened by 5 bases and J by 1 base, with 9 bases between the two germline ends. The CDR3 loop spans 13 amino acids. The CDR3, as DNA: TGTGCCAGCAGTCCCAGAGGATCCTACGAGCAGTACTTC. Translating gives CASSPRGSYEQYF.

This sequence joins TRBV7-8 and TRBJ2-2, with a tentative D call TRBD2 (5 bases). Deletions cut 1 base from V and 6 bases from J, with 12 bases between. Germline V gene sequence: CDR1 SGHVS, CDR2 FQNEAQ. CDR3 length: 15 residues. As DNA, the CDR3 is TGTGCCAGCAGCTTAGGACGGGGAGCGGCCGGGGAGCTGTTTTTT. Translating gives CASSLGRGAAGELFF.

The rearrangement uses TRBV7-2 and TRBJ1-5; weak D call: TRBD1 (6 bases). Between the trimmed V and J ends, which lost 1 base and 3 bases, there was a span of 10 bases. Germline lookup yields CDR1 SGHTA and CDR2 FQGNSA. The CDR3 has 15 amino acids. CDR3 residues: CASSLVGQINQPQHF. In nucleotides, the CDR3 is TGTGCCAGCAGCTTAGTTGGACAGATCAATCAGCCCCAGCATTTT.

This clone was counted a few times. The rearrangement links TRBV4-3 to TRBJ2-6; weak D call: TRBD1 (6 bases). V was shortened by 8 bases and J by 0 bases, with 17 bases between the two germline ends. CDR3 length: 17 amino acids. Germline-derived CDR1 and CDR2 are LGHNA and YSLEER. As DNA, the CDR3 is TGCGCCAGCGGGAAAAACAGGGTGGACTCTGGGGCCAACGTCCTGACTTTC. Its protein is CASGKNRVDSGANVLTF.